These T cell receptor beta chains were read from a single sample in a study of human T cells and chemical hapten exposure. Using its own MiXCR run on the RACE reads, TCRdb lists one record per CDR3 protein. The profile shows nearly 55,000 distinct CDR3 sequences, more than 9% of them singletons. The sequences come from whole blood, collected in connection with sensitization to the hapten diphenylcyclopropenone (DPC). These TCRs come from a woman aged 45-59 years with alopecia areata. Some clones in this sample may be carry-over from other donors' samples. Each CDR3 is given with its conserved first and last residue. Each record gives: D gene, clone size, J gene, V gene, CDR3 protein, CDR3 DNA. The D gene is left open where the match is weak. Part of the rows lack a size; the others show once, few, many or a class for expanded clones.

d_call: -; clone_size: -; j_call: TRBJ2-3; v_call: TRBV7-2; cdr3_aa: CASSARLLRTQYF; cdr3_nt: TGTGCCAGCAGCGCCAGACTCCTCCGTACGCAGTATTTT
d_call: -; clone_size: many; j_call: TRBJ1-4; v_call: TRBV27; cdr3_aa: CASKSRALSVELFF; cdr3_nt: TGTGCCAGCAAAAGCAGGGCCTTGAGTGTGGAACTGTTTTTT
d_call: -; clone_size: few; j_call: TRBJ1-2; v_call: TRBV27; cdr3_aa: CASSPRTALYGYTF; cdr3_nt: TGTGCCAGCAGTCCCCGCACAGCCCTCTATGGCTACACCTTC
d_call: -; clone_size: -; j_call: TRBJ2-1; v_call: TRBV7-6; cdr3_aa: CASSLVQRGSHNEQFF; cdr3_nt: TGTGCCAGCAGCCTTGTTCAACGGGGGTCGCACAATGAGCAGTTCTTC
d_call: -; clone_size: few; j_call: TRBJ1-6; v_call: TRBV6-6; cdr3_aa: CASSHRTLNSPLHF; cdr3_nt: TGTGCCAGCAGTCACAGGACCCTCAATTCACCCCTCCACTTT
d_call: -; clone_size: many; j_call: TRBJ2-5; v_call: TRBV5-1; cdr3_aa: CASSPGTLQETQYF; cdr3_nt: TGCGCCAGCAGTCCCGGGACACTTCAAGAGACCCAGTACTTC
d_call: -; clone_size: many; j_call: TRBJ1-2; v_call: TRBV4-1; cdr3_aa: CASSQDPLTDGYTF; cdr3_nt: TGCGCCAGCAGCCAAGATCCTCTGACAGATGGCTACACCTTC
d_call: -; clone_size: many; j_call: TRBJ1-5; v_call: TRBV4-1; cdr3_aa: CASSQDRGGSNQPQHF; cdr3_nt: TGCGCCAGCAGCCAAGATCGGGGGGGGAGCAATCAGCCCCAGCATTTT
d_call: -; clone_size: -; j_call: TRBJ2-1; v_call: TRBV29-1; cdr3_aa: CSGLGLLSYNEQFF; cdr3_nt: TGCAGTGGGCTGGGATTACTCTCCTACAATGAGCAGTTCTTC
d_call: -; clone_size: many; j_call: TRBJ2-1; v_call: TRBV2; cdr3_aa: CASSGEDSSYNEQFF; cdr3_nt: TGTGCCAGCAGTGGGGAGGACAGCTCCTACAATGAGCAGTTCTTC
d_call: -; clone_size: -; j_call: TRBJ2-2; v_call: TRBV18; cdr3_aa: CASSPRATNTGELFF; cdr3_nt: TGTGCCAGCTCACCACGGGCCACAAACACCGGGGAGCTGTTTTTT
d_call: -; clone_size: -; j_call: TRBJ1-2; v_call: TRBV4-1; cdr3_aa: CASSRRGETLYGYTF; cdr3_nt: TGCGCCAGCAGCCGGAGGGGAGAGACACTCTATGGCTACACCTTC
d_call: TRBD1; clone_size: many; j_call: TRBJ1-2; v_call: TRBV7-2; cdr3_aa: CASLPGQGALMAGYTF; cdr3_nt: TGTGCCAGTCTACCGGGACAGGGGGCCCTTATGGCTGGCTACACCTTC
d_call: TRBD2; clone_size: few; j_call: TRBJ2-5; v_call: TRBV11-2; cdr3_aa: CASSLGGLAAQETQYF; cdr3_nt: TGTGCCAGCAGCTTAGGAGGACTAGCGGCGCAAGAGACCCAGTACTTC
d_call: TRBD1; clone_size: few; j_call: TRBJ1-2; v_call: TRBV5-1; cdr3_aa: CASSYETGGGYGYTF; cdr3_nt: TGCGCCAGCAGCTATGAAACAGGGGGCGGCTATGGCTACACCTTC
d_call: -; clone_size: -; j_call: TRBJ1-2; v_call: TRBV29-1; cdr3_aa: CSVLQQGRYTF; cdr3_nt: TGCAGCGTTCTCCAACAGGGCCGCTACACCTTC
d_call: -; clone_size: -; j_call: TRBJ1-1; v_call: TRBV27; cdr3_aa: CASSGKWNTEAFF; cdr3_nt: TGTGCCAGCAGTGGCAAATGGAACACTGAAGCTTTCTTT
d_call: TRBD1; clone_size: -; j_call: TRBJ2-3; v_call: TRBV7-9; cdr3_aa: CASSSGTVGTDTQYF; cdr3_nt: TGTGCCAGCAGCTCGGGGACAGTAGGCACAGATACGCAGTATTTT
d_call: -; clone_size: many; j_call: TRBJ1-5; v_call: TRBV2; cdr3_aa: CASGARSPQPQHF; cdr3_nt: TGTGCCAGCGGTGCCAGGAGTCCACAGCCCCAGCATTTT
d_call: -; clone_size: many; j_call: TRBJ2-4; v_call: TRBV28; cdr3_aa: CASSLGSQGGNIQYF; cdr3_nt: TGTGCCAGCAGTTTGGGGTCGCAGGGTGGAAACATTCAGTACTTC
d_call: TRBD1; clone_size: few; j_call: TRBJ2-5; v_call: TRBV29-1; cdr3_aa: CSAVTGGWEETQYF; cdr3_nt: TGCAGCGCTGTGACAGGGGGCTGGGAGGAGACCCAGTACTTC
d_call: TRBD1; clone_size: many; j_call: TRBJ2-7; v_call: TRBV6-5; cdr3_aa: CASSYSGQTYEQYF; cdr3_nt: TGTGCCAGCAGTTACTCGGGACAGACCTACGAGCAGTACTTC
d_call: TRBD1; clone_size: many; j_call: TRBJ2-1; v_call: TRBV7-6; cdr3_aa: CASSLVTGDTRYNEQFF; cdr3_nt: TGTGCCAGCAGCTTAGTCACAGGGGATACCCGATACAATGAGCAGTTCTTC
d_call: TRBD2; clone_size: few; j_call: TRBJ2-7; v_call: TRBV20-1; cdr3_aa: CSARMNGGSRYEQYF; cdr3_nt: TGCAGTGCTAGAATGAACGGGGGGAGTCGGTACGAGCAGTACTTC
d_call: TRBD1; clone_size: -; j_call: TRBJ2-7; v_call: TRBV28; cdr3_aa: CASSQSGTGLGEQYF; cdr3_nt: TGTGCCAGCAGTCAATCCGGGACAGGGTTGGGCGAGCAGTACTTC
d_call: -; clone_size: few; j_call: TRBJ2-5; v_call: TRBV7-9; cdr3_aa: CASSPLVSQETQYF; cdr3_nt: TGTGCCAGCAGCCCGTTAGTGAGTCAAGAGACCCAGTACTTC
d_call: -; clone_size: few; j_call: TRBJ2-2; v_call: TRBV28; cdr3_aa: CASSLEGVPGGRELFF; cdr3_nt: TGTGCCAGCAGTTTAGAAGGGGTCCCAGGTGGACGGGAGCTGTTTTTT
d_call: -; clone_size: few; j_call: TRBJ2-7; v_call: TRBV18; cdr3_aa: CASSPARGGSSYEQYF; cdr3_nt: TGTGCCAGCTCACCCGCGAGGGGTGGGAGCTCCTACGAGCAGTACTTC
d_call: -; clone_size: -; j_call: TRBJ1-2; v_call: TRBV21-1; cdr3_aa: CASSKVGSSYGYTF; cdr3_nt: TGTGCCAGCAGCAAAGTCGGCAGTTCCTATGGCTACACCTTC
d_call: -; clone_size: -; j_call: TRBJ1-2; v_call: TRBV28; cdr3_aa: CAAGGRETFGYTF; cdr3_nt: TGTGCCGCTGGGGGCAGGGAGACTTTCGGCTACACCTTC
d_call: -; clone_size: -; j_call: TRBJ2-1; v_call: TRBV18; cdr3_aa: CASSPPQGDEQFF; cdr3_nt: TGTGCCAGCTCACCACCTCAAGGGGATGAGCAGTTCTTC